This T cell receptor beta chain comes out of a study of T-cell reconstitution after alpha-beta-depleted transplantation in children. It was with unique molecular identifiers that the TCRbeta library was prepared. A single record per CDR3 protein comes from TCRdb applying MiXCR to the PCR reads. The sample records around 450,000 distinct CDR3 sequences, over 9.5% being singletons. Study results and limitations: Alpha-beta T cells present about two months after transplant were reported to originate from several hundred expanded graft clones. At the one-year point after transplant, T-cell counts and TCRbeta diversity were found to come mostly from T cells that had been newly produced. At day 60, the high TCRbeta diversity found in some patients originated from recipient T cells and thymic progenitors that had survived.

This CDR3 spans 12 amino acids. The V gene lost 0 bases and the J gene lost 5 bases, with 2 bases spanning the gap. The germline gives CDR1 LNHNV, CDR2 YYDKDF (reference sequence). Turning to this clonotype: Its cognate antigen is unknown.

The chain couples TRBV15 to TRBJ1-5, with D unclear. Sequenced material: PBMCs, taken before TCRalphabeta/CD19-depleted stem cell transplant. The clonotype comes from a child aged 2-9 years with inherited bone marrow failure, due to receive a stem cell transplant. The chain's CDR3 is CATSRDYQPQHF. The CDR3 DNA is TGTGCCACCAGCAGAGATTATCAGCCCCAGCATTTT.